The next 19 T cell receptor beta chains were all read from a single sample in a study of T cells in narcolepsy. The protocol was immunoSEQ multiplex PCR, while the TCRdb copy is restricted to in-frame clones and leaves out a portion. The table records around 25,000 clones, around nine tenths of them present only once. The sequenced material came from CD45RA- memory CD4+ T cells from PBMCs. These receptors were obtained from a human donor with narcolepsy.

The rearrangement joins TRBV11-1 to TRBJ2-3, with D unresolved. The CDR3 is 15 amino acids. From germline, CDR1 is SGHAT and CDR2 FQDESV (reference sequence). Trimming cost V 0 bases and J 2 bases, with 9 bases left between them. CDR3 amino acids: CASSLAGLITDTQYF. CDR3 nucleotides: TGTGCCAGCAGCTTAGCTGGCCTCATCACAGATACGCAGTATTTT.

The chain uses TRBV19 and TRBJ1-4; no reliable D call. CDR3 length: 13 residues. Trimming took 8 bases from V and 6 from J, leaving 13 bases between them. Germline-derived CDR1 and CDR2 are LNHDA and SQIVND (reference sequence). CDR3 nucleotide sequence: TGTGCCAGTCGAAACACGCTGTATGAAAAACTGTTTTTT. Its translation is CASRNTLYEKLFF.

J is TRBJ2-1 and V is TRBV9; 7 positions match TRBD2. Germline V gene sequence: CDR1 SGDLS, CDR2 YYNGEE. The length of the CDR3 is 15 residues. V shed 4 bases, J shed 7 bases, and the junction held 11 bases outside the gene matches. The CDR3 spells CASSPRSGAGNEQFF. In DNA, the CDR3 is TGTGCCAGCAGCCCGAGGTCGGGAGCGGGGAATGAGCAGTTCTTC.

V gene TRBV7-9 combines with J gene TRBJ2-3; 10 positions match TRBD2. The CDR3 has 16 residues. Germline V CDR1 and CDR2: SEHNR, FQNEAQ (reference sequence). The ends lost 5 bases at V and 1 base at J; junction bases unmatched: 6. The CDR3 loop is CASSPRLAGGTDTQYF. CDR3 nucleotide sequence: TGTGCCAGCAGCCCCCGGCTAGCGGGGGGCACAGATACGCAGTATTTT.

Details on this clone: This specimen includes other DNA sequences encoding the same CDR3. The V call is TRBV6-5, the J call TRBJ1-4; 8 bases line up with TRBD1. After removal of 6 bases from V and 15 bases from J, the junction contained 6 bases not matched to a gene. Germline assignment: CDR1 MNHEY and CDR2 SVGAGI. This CDR3 is built from 11 residues. Here the CDR3 reads CASRHRDRMFF. In DNA form, the CDR3 reads TGTGCCAGCAGACACCGGGACAGGATGTTTTTT.

The chain couples TRBV7-4 to TRBJ1-5; no clear D gene. The CDR3 has 15 residues. Trimming shortened V by 2 bases and J by 2 bases, and 10 bases separated the two germline ends. Per the germline V gene, CDR1 is SGHVT and CDR2 is SQSDAQ. The chain's CDR3 is CASSLTPGGNQPQHF. CDR3 nucleotide sequence: TGTGCCAGCAGCTTAACGCCTGGAGGCAATCAGCCCCAGCATTTT.

J is TRBJ1-1 and V is TRBV27; D is ambiguous. Trimming left V 6 bases short and J 2 bases short, with 7 bases between. Germline loops: CDR1 MNHEY, CDR2 SMNVEV (reference sequence). The CDR3 loop spans 12 amino acids. The CDR3 coding sequence is TGTGCCAGCAGGTCAATAAACACTGAAGCTTTCTTT. The encoded protein is CASRSINTEAFF.

The genes are TRBV28 and TRBJ2-2; D perhaps matches TRBD2 (6 bases). Germline lookup yields CDR1 MDHEN and CDR2 SYDVKM. The CDR3 has 15 residues. The germline V and J ends were trimmed by 5 bases and 8 bases, with 18 bases remaining between them. CDR3 amino acids: CASSRRTTSRGELFF. The CDR3 region has the DNA TGTGCCAGCAGTCGCCGGACTACCTCGAGAGGGGAGCTGTTTTTT.

This clone was detected only once. This chain connects TRBV12-5 to TRBJ1-5, with D perhaps TRBD1 (5 bases). The germline V gene encodes CDR1 LGHNT and CDR2 FRNRAP. There are 14 residues in the CDR3. Trimming shortened V by 3 bases and J by 7 bases, and 13 bases separated the two germline ends. The CDR3 sequence is CASGFTGGGQPQHF. DNA for the CDR3: TGTGCTAGTGGTTTCACAGGCGGAGGACAGCCCCAGCATTTT.

Only one count was recorded for this clone. The chain has TRBV11-1 and TRBJ1-6, with no clear D. Germline CDR1 SGHAT, CDR2 FQDESV (reference sequence). The CDR3 is made up of 14 amino acids. The V end was cut by 10 bases, the J end by 0 bases, with 10 bases between. The CDR3 is CATGQSSYNSPLHF. The CDR3, as DNA: TGTGCCACCGGTCAGAGCTCCTATAATTCACCCCTCCACTTT.

The chain recombines TRBV7-6 with TRBJ2-1; D is possibly TRBD2 (5 bases). The CDR3 length is 17 residues. With 3 bases removed from V and 0 bases from J, the gap between germline ends came to 15 bases. Germline V CDR1 and CDR2: SGHVS, FNYEAQ. The CDR3 region has the DNA TGTGCCAGCAGCTTGTCTGGCGGGCTCGTCTCCTACAATGAGCAGTTCTTC. As protein: CASSLSGGLVSYNEQFF.

The gene calls are TRBV21-1 and TRBJ2-3. TRBV21-1 is tagged as a pseudogene. The CDR3 contains 17 residues. The DNA of the CDR3 is TGTGCCAGCAGATCTGAGGTGGCTACAGTCATGCAAGATACGCAGTATTTT. This gives the protein CASRSEVATVMQDTQYF.

This clone has only a few counts. The V and J genes are TRBV6-6 and TRBJ1-2; no clear D gene. V dropped 7 bases and J dropped 4 bases, with 16 bases sitting between them. Per the germline V gene, CDR1 is MNHNY and CDR2 is SVGAGI (reference sequence). This CDR3 region has 14 residues. The CDR3 DNA reads as TGTGCCAGCACCCTCAAGGCAGGAGCCTATGGCTACACCTTC. This sequence encodes CASTLKAGAYGYTF.

The chain joins TRBV6-1 to TRBJ2-5, with 8 bases fitting TRBD1. The CDR3 extends over 13 amino acids. Looked up from germline, CDR1 is MNHNS and CDR2 is SASEGT. V shed 4 bases, J shed 7 bases, and the junction held 5 bases outside the gene matches. In DNA, the CDR3 is TGTGCCAGCAGTGGGACAGGGTCAGCGACCCAGTACTTC. This translates into CASSGTGSATQYF.

This rearrangement joins TRBV5-1 to TRBJ2-6; TRBD2 matches at 7 bases. Germline V gene lookup returns CDR1 SGHRS and CDR2 YFSETQ. The CDR3 extends over 17 amino acids. The trim removed 4 bases at V and 0 bases at J, leaving 7 bases unmatched. The CDR3 spells CASSREAASSGANVLTF. CDR3 bases: TGCGCCAGCAGCCGGGAGGCCGCTAGCTCTGGGGCCAACGTCCTGACTTTC.

V usage is TRBV5-1 and J usage is TRBJ1-2; TRBD1 matches 8 bases. Germline-derived CDR1 and CDR2 are SGHRS and YFSETQ. The CDR3 covers 17 residues. J lost 8 bases, V lost 4 bases, and 19 bases had no gene match. The CDR3 DNA follows: TGCGCCAGCAGCACCTGGCCCAGGGGGCGCTCAGTCGGGGGCTACACCTTC. Protein: CASSTWPRGRSVGGYTF. Filled out from reference TRBV5-1 and TRBJ1-2, the complete variable domain reads KAGVTQTPRYLIKTRGQQVTLSCSPISGHRSVSWYQQTPGQGLQFLFEYFSETQRNKGNFPGRFSGRQFSNSRSEMNVSTLELGDSALYLCASSTWPRGRSVGGYTFGSGTRLTVV.

This sequence joins TRBV4-2 and TRBJ1-1; D not certain. Germline V gives CDR1 LGHNA, CDR2 YNFKEQ. V was pared by 1 base and J by 0 bases, with 6 bases between. This CDR3 spans 14 amino acids. The CDR3 nucleotides read TGTGCCAGCAGCCAAGGTCAGATGAACACTGAAGCTTTCTTT. Its translation: CASSQGQMNTEAFF.

This clone appeared once. The V and J genes are TRBV7-2 and TRBJ1-2, with 9 bases aligning to TRBD1. The germline CDR1 and CDR2 sequences are SGHTA and FQGNSA. The V gene end was trimmed by 5 bases and the J gene end by 7 bases; junction bases not matched to a gene: 11. The CDR3 extends over 15 amino acids. The CDR3: CASSPRDREAGGYTF. In DNA form, the CDR3 reads TGTGCCAGCAGCCCGAGGGACAGGGAAGCCGGTGGCTACACCTTC.

The rearrangement joins TRBV13 to TRBJ2-3; D gene ambiguous. The length of the CDR3 is 13 residues. CDR1 is PRHDT, CDR2 FYEKMQ, per germline (reference sequence). Trimming stripped 5 bases from V and 1 base from J, with 7 bases between. CDR3 DNA sequence: TGTGCCAGCAGCCCAAAGGGCACAGATACGCAGTATTTT. As protein: CASSPKGTDTQYF.